This T cell receptor (beta chain) was retrieved from a study of blood T cell repertoires in COVID-19. The CDR3 is made up of 14 amino acids. CDR1 is GTSNPN, CDR2 SVGIG, per germline (reference sequence). V trimming: 6 bases; J trimming: 4 bases; junction bases outside the gene matches: 9. Repertoires were generated with immunoSEQ multiplex PCR, while TCRdb's copy carries only in-frame clones and drops some. The top ten clones hold over 4% of a sample with approximately 150,000 clones, 70% to 90% of them seen once. The TCR comes from a woman in her 50s with acute or convalescent COVID-19. J is TRBJ2-5 and V is TRBV30; 9 bases are shared with TRBD2. The sequenced sample consisted of peripheral blood. CDR3 protein: CACRGGGAGETQYF. CDR3 DNA: TGTGCCTGTAGGGGCGGGGGGGCCGGAGAGACCCAGTACTTC. Full variable domain (remainder filled in from reference TRBV30 and TRBJ2-5): SQTIHQWPATLVQPVGSPLSLECTVEGTSNPNLYWYRQAAGRGLQLLFYSVGIGQISSEVPQNLSASRPQDRQFILSSKKLLLSDSGFYLCACRGGGAGETQYFGPGTRLLVL.